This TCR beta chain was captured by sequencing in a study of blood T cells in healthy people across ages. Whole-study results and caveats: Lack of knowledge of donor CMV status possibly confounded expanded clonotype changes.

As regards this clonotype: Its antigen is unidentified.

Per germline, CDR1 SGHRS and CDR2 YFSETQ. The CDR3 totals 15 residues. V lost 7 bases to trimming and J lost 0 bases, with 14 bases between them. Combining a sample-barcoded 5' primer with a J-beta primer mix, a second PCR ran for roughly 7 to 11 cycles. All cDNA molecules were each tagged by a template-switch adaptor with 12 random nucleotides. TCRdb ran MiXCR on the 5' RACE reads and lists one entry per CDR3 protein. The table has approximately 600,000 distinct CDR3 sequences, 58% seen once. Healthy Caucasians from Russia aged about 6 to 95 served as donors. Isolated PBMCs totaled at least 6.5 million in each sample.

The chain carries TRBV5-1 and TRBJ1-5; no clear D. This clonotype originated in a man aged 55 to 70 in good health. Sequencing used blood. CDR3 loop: CASEEGVYSNQPQHF. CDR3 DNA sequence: TGCGCCAGCGAGGAGGGCGTCTATAGCAATCAGCCCCAGCATTTT.